The clone carrying this TCR beta chain showed up many times. The entry originates in a study of T-cell reconstitution after alpha-beta-depleted transplantation in children. Molecular barcoding with unique molecular identifiers was used for the TCRbeta library. TCRdb independently ran MiXCR on the PCR reads; one entry per CDR3 protein. The data hold some 200,000 distinct CDR3 sequences, with approximately 11% observed a single time. V lost 5 bases to trimming and J lost 3 bases; unmatched junction nucleotides: 9. Germline lookup yields CDR1 SEHNR and CDR2 FQNEAQ (reference sequence). The CDR3 covers 15 residues.

This chain connects TRBV7-9 to TRBJ1-1, with 7 bases matching TRBD1. The source was PBMCs, collected before TCRalphabeta/CD19-depleted stem cell transplant. The sequence derives from a child in the first two years of life with acute myeloid leukemia, due to receive a stem cell transplant. Written as DNA, the CDR3 is TGTGCCAGCAGCCCCCCCCGGGACAGTTACACTGAAGCTTTCTTT. Its protein is CASSPPRDSYTEAFF.